The 29 T cell receptor beta chains reported below all come from one sample, sequenced in a study of blood T cell repertoires in COVID-19. Repertoires were generated with immunoSEQ multiplex PCR, while TCRdb's copy carries only in-frame clones and drops some. The table includes roughly 150,000 clones, about 89% detected once. Sequenced input: peripheral blood. The receptors derive from a man in his sixties with active or convalescent COVID-19.

This clone was recorded only once. This chain joins TRBV19 and TRBJ1-1; 7 nucleotides line up with TRBD1. The V gene's germline CDR1 is LNHDA and CDR2 SQIVND (reference sequence). The CDR3 totals 14 residues. V gave up 2 bases and J gave up 4 bases; unmatched junction bases: 4. CDR3 DNA sequence: TGTGCCAGTAGTATATTAGGGGGCGGCACTGAAGCTTTCTTT. Translating gives CASSILGGGTEAFF.

V is TRBV5-4 and J is TRBJ2-5, with D possibly TRBD2 on 6 matching bases. CDR1 is SGHNT, CDR2 YYREEE, per germline (reference sequence). The V gene lost 4 bases and the J gene lost 2 bases, with 12 bases spanning the gap. The CDR3 loop spans 14 amino acids. The CDR3 nucleotides read TGTGCCAGCAGCCCGGACTATTATCAAGAGACCCAGTACTTC. Translation: CASSPDYYQETQYF.

The genes are TRBV28 and TRBJ1-6, with TRBD1 identical over 9 bases. V was clipped by 6 bases and J by 1 base; unmatched bases: 4. This CDR3 is built from 16 residues. Per the germline V gene, CDR1 is MDHEN and CDR2 is SYDVKM. The CDR3 bases are TGTGCCAGCAGGGTTGGACAGGGGTCCTATAATTCACCCCTCCACTTT. Its translation is CASRVGQGSYNSPLHF.

The chain employs TRBV30 and TRBJ2-1; maybe TRBD1 (5 bases). Germline V lookup: CDR1 GTSNPN, CDR2 SVGIG (reference sequence). The V gene lost 5 bases and the J gene lost 5 bases, with 7 bases spanning the gap. The CDR3 has 11 amino acids. The CDR3 DNA is TGTGCCTGGTCGACAGACAATGAGCAGTTCTTC. Its translation is CAWSTDNEQFF.

The CDR3 DNA is TGTGCCAGCAGTGAGGCCAGTCTCGCCTACGAGCAGTACTTC. Encoded protein: CASSEASLAYEQYF. The rearrangement joins TRBV2 to TRBJ2-7; D is ambiguous. The V gene lost 3 bases and the J gene lost 2 bases, with 11 bases spanning the gap. There are 14 residues in the CDR3. The V gene's germline CDR1 is SNHLY and CDR2 FYNNEI.

This clone was recorded only once. V usage is TRBV19 and J usage is TRBJ1-4; 8 bases match TRBD1. CDR1 LNHDA and CDR2 SQIVND come from the germline V gene (reference sequence). With 5 bases clipped from V and 11 bases from J, the junction kept 10 bases outside the gene matches. The CDR3 spans 14 residues. The CDR3 nucleotides read TGTGCCAGTAGTGGCAGGGGGCAGGCGGAGAAACTGTTTTTT. It encodes CASSGRGQAEKLFF.

The chain combines TRBV10-3 with TRBJ2-7, with TRBD2 matching over 8 bases. Germline loops: CDR1 ENHRY, CDR2 SYGVKD. This CDR3 comprises 15 residues. The J segment lost 1 base and the V segment lost 7 bases, leaving 9 bases of the junction unmatched. The CDR3 region is CAITPRGGRSYEQYF. DNA of the CDR3: TGTGCCATCACCCCTCGGGGGGGGCGATCCTACGAGCAGTACTTC.

This rearrangement joins TRBV10-3 to TRBJ1-3; D ambiguous. Germline V gene sequence: CDR1 ENHRY, CDR2 SYGVKD. V was pared by 4 bases and J by 0 bases, with 10 bases between. The CDR3 is 15 amino acids. This chain's CDR3 is CAISGQALSGNTIYF. In DNA form, the CDR3 reads TGTGCCATCAGTGGGCAGGCTCTCTCTGGAAACACCATATATTTT.

The V and J genes are TRBV5-8 and TRBJ1-2; no clear D. Germline assignment: CDR1 SGHTS and CDR2 YDEGEE. There are 13 residues in the CDR3. Trimming cost V 5 bases and J 3 bases, with 11 bases left between them. The CDR3 sequence is CASSGPIDYGYTF. As DNA, the CDR3 is TGTGCCAGCAGTGGGCCTATCGACTATGGCTACACCTTC.

V and J are TRBV6-5 and TRBJ1-2; D is ambiguous. CDR3 size: 15 residues. The ends were cut back, 5 bases at V and 4 bases at J, with 17 bases in the middle. The germline gives CDR1 MNHEY, CDR2 SVGAGI. The CDR3 loop reads CASSQHDLTGYGYTF. The CDR3 bases are TGTGCCAGCAGTCAACACGATCTTACGGGCTATGGCTACACCTTC.

This chain joins TRBV14 and TRBJ2-6, with D perhaps TRBD2 (6 bases). This CDR3 comprises 15 residues. CDR1 is SGHDN, CDR2 FVKESK, per germline. Trimming took 4 bases from V and 1 from J, leaving 8 bases between them. The CDR3 region is CASSLGGSGANVLTF. CDR3 in DNA: TGTGCCAGCAGCCTCGGGGGTTCTGGGGCCAACGTCCTGACTTTC.

The gene calls are TRBV2 and TRBJ2-3, with TRBD2 matching 7 bases. The CDR3 length is 15 residues. V gave up 5 bases and J gave up 2 bases; unmatched junction bases: 7. CDR1 is SNHLY and CDR2 is FYNNEI in the germline V gene. The CDR3 protein is CASSLAGPSTDTQYF. DNA for the CDR3: TGTGCCAGCAGTTTAGCGGGCCCTTCCACAGATACGCAGTATTTT.

This rearrangement joins TRBV4-1 to TRBJ2-6; a weak D match, TRBD2 (5 bases). The CDR3 loop spans 17 amino acids. With 4 bases removed from V and 1 base from J, the gap between germline ends came to 14 bases. Germline loops: CDR1 MGHRA, CDR2 YSYEKL. The CDR3 region has the DNA TGCGCCAGCAGCCCCAGCTCGACGGGGTCTGGGGCCAACGTCCTGACTTTC. Translation: CASSPSSTGSGANVLTF.

The chain has TRBV7-9 and TRBJ2-1, with D uncertain. CDR3 length equals 15 residues. CDR1 and CDR2 (germline): SEHNR, FQNEAQ (reference sequence). Trimming took 2 bases from V and 0 from J, leaving 8 bases between them. The CDR3 sequence: CASSLSRSSYNEQFF. As DNA, the CDR3 is TGTGCCAGCAGCTTATCGAGGAGCTCCTACAATGAGCAGTTCTTC.

The chain links TRBV5-4 to TRBJ1-1; perhaps TRBD1 as D (6 bases). V was shortened by 4 bases and J by 0 bases, with 19 bases between the two germline ends. The CDR3 is made up of 17 amino acids. Germline V gene lookup returns CDR1 SGHNT and CDR2 YYREEE (reference sequence). The CDR3 coding sequence is TGTGCCAGCAGCCGACCCGGACAGAGCGACCTGAACACTGAAGCTTTCTTT. It is translated as CASSRPGQSDLNTEAFF.

This clone was counted a single time. The chain couples TRBV27 to TRBJ2-5, with 14 bases lining up with TRBD2. This CDR3 has 15 residues. V lost 4 bases, J lost 4 bases, and 2 bases stayed unmatched. Germline CDR1 MNHEY, CDR2 SMNVEV (reference sequence). In nucleotides, the CDR3 is TGTGCCAGCAGTTGGGGACTAGCGGGGGTAGAGACCCAGTACTTC. It codes for CASSWGLAGVETQYF.

The chain employs TRBV11-2 and TRBJ1-6, with D unresolved. V was clipped by 3 bases and J by 0 bases, with 9 bases between them. This CDR3 is built from 16 residues. Per germline, CDR1 SGHAT and CDR2 FQNNGV. CDR3 bases: TGTGCCAGCAGCTTGCCGATCAGCTCCTATAATTCACCCCTCCACTTT. Translated, it gives CASSLPISSYNSPLHF.

The chain is built from TRBV25-1 and TRBJ1-2; D ambiguous. Germline-derived CDR1 and CDR2 are MGHDK and SYGVNS. This CDR3 has 15 amino acids. V was pared by 6 bases and J by 2 bases, with 16 bases between. DNA for the CDR3: TGTGCCAGCAGGGGCGCCCAGGCGACCAACTATGGCTACACCTTC. It is translated as CASRGAQATNYGYTF.

The chain employs TRBV28 and TRBJ1-2, with D possibly TRBD1 on 5 matching bases. The CDR3 sequence is 12 residues long. Germline CDR1 reads MDHEN; CDR2 reads SYDVKM. Trimming removed 7 bases from V and 5 bases from J, with 11 bases in between. CDR3 coding DNA: TGTGCCAGCAAACAGGAGAGGTATGGCTACACCTTC. It is translated as CASKQERYGYTF.

The rearrangement uses TRBV16 and TRBJ1-2; a possible D gene is TRBD1 (5 bases). Trimming took off 4 bases at V and 7 bases at J, with 7 bases between the two ends. CDR1 is KGHSY, CDR2 FQNENV, per germline. The CDR3 consists of 11 residues. DNA of the CDR3: TGTGCCAGCAGCCGGGGCAGTGGCTACACCTTC. Amino acid sequence: CASSRGSGYTF. Drawing the rest from reference TRBV16 and TRBJ1-2, the complete variable domain is GEEVAQTPKHLVRGEGQKAKLYCAPIKGHSYVFWYQQVLKNEFKFLISFQNENVFDETGMPKERFSAKCLPNSPCSLEIQATKLEDSAVYFCASSRGSGYTFGSGTRLTVV.

The rearrangement links TRBV9 to TRBJ1-1, with D unresolved. The CDR3 contains 14 residues. Germline CDR1 and CDR2: SGDLS and YYNGEE. V was trimmed by 2 bases and J by 1 base, leaving 9 bases between them. For the CDR3, the DNA is TGTGCCAGCAGCGTGGAGGGAGGGAACACTGAAGCTTTCTTT. It codes for CASSVEGGNTEAFF. The full variable domain, completed using reference TRBV9 and TRBJ1-1, is DSGVTQTPKHLITATGQRVTLRCSPRSGDLSVYWYQQSLDQGLQFLIQYYNGEERAKGNILERFSAQQFPDLHSELNLSSLELGDSALYFCASSVEGGNTEAFFGQGTRLTVV.

The chain is built from TRBV5-1 and TRBJ2-7; 13 bases align to TRBD2. The CDR3 is 15 amino acids. The germline V gene encodes CDR1 SGHRS and CDR2 YFSETQ. V lost 4 bases and J lost 4; bases outside the gene matches: 5. The CDR3 bases are TGCGCCAGCAGCCTGACTAGCGGGAGGTCGTACGAGCAGTACTTC. Encoded protein: CASSLTSGRSYEQYF.

This chain connects TRBV9 to TRBJ1-2; D ambiguous. From germline, CDR1 is SGDLS and CDR2 YYNGEE. Trimming left V 0 bases short and J 7 bases short, with 19 bases between. This CDR3 region has 16 residues. CDR3 sequence: CASSVAALGSFGGYTF. The CDR3 DNA follows: TGTGCCAGCAGCGTAGCTGCCCTAGGCTCCTTCGGTGGCTACACCTTC.

This rearrangement joins TRBV12-5 to TRBJ2-3; tentatively, D is TRBD2 (5 bases). V dropped 6 bases and J dropped 4 bases, with 11 bases sitting between them. The CDR3 is 13 amino acids. Germline V gene sequence: CDR1 LGHNT, CDR2 FRNRAP. For the CDR3, the DNA is TGTGCTAGTGGCTTTGAAGCGGCAGATACGCAGTATTTT. Amino acids: CASGFEAADTQYF.

The chain links TRBV11-3 to TRBJ2-1, with 9 bases aligning to TRBD2. Trimming took 11 bases from V and 7 from J; bases not matched to a gene: 21. CDR1 is SGHNT and CDR2 is YENEEA in the germline V gene. This CDR3 is 17 amino acids long. The CDR3 reads CARRAGGAGGPENEQFF. The CDR3, as DNA: TGTGCCCGCCGCGCCGGGGGGGCGGGGGGGCCTGAGAATGAGCAGTTCTTC.

The chain links TRBV5-1 to TRBJ2-7, with 9 bases identical to TRBD1. Germline V gene lookup returns CDR1 SGHRS and CDR2 YFSETQ. With V trimmed by 4 bases and J by 3 bases, 8 bases remained unmatched. This CDR3 region has 15 residues. The DNA of the CDR3 is TGCGCCAGCAGCCTCTTCGGGACAGGGAACTACGAGCAGTACTTC. Translating it yields CASSLFGTGNYEQYF.

The V gene is TRBV11-3, the J gene TRBJ2-2; D is perhaps TRBD2 (6 bases). The CDR3 runs to 15 residues. V was trimmed by 3 bases and J by 7 bases, leaving 15 bases between them. Germline V gene lookup returns CDR1 SGHNT and CDR2 YENEEA. The CDR3 spells CASSLGFSEGGELFF. The DNA of the CDR3 is TGTGCCAGCAGCTTGGGCTTTTCGGAGGGCGGGGAGCTGTTTTTT.

The genes are TRBV28 and TRBJ1-4; 7 bases are shared with TRBD1. Germline values: CDR1 MDHEN, CDR2 SYDVKM. The trim removed 8 bases at V and 8 bases at J, leaving 8 bases unmatched. The CDR3 contains 13 residues. The CDR3 region is CASRDSRGEKLFF. In DNA, the CDR3 is TGTGCCAGCCGGGACAGCCGAGGGGAAAAACTGTTTTTT.

The chain recombines TRBV3-1 (or the pseudogene TRBV3-2) with TRBJ1-1; D not resolved. The CDR3 is 12 amino acids. Germline-derived CDR1 and CDR2 are LGHDT and YNNKEL (reference sequence). The germline V and J ends were trimmed by 7 bases and 8 bases, with 14 bases remaining between them. CDR3 in amino acids: CASTSPSEEAFF. CDR3 in DNA: TGTGCCAGCACTTCTCCTTCGGAGGAAGCTTTCTTT.